The sequence of this TCR beta chain was determined in a study of CD8 T cells in ankylosing spondylitis. This clonotype was observed a handful of times. TCRdb redid the calling of the 5' RACE reads with MiXCR, one entry per CDR3 protein. The repertoire holds about 190,000 distinct CDR3 sequences, 10% to 15% seen once, with approximately 11% in the top ten. V lost 5 bases, J lost 8 bases, and 9 bases stayed unmatched. The CDR3 is made up of 14 amino acids. From germline, CDR1 is DFQATT and CDR2 SNEGSKA (reference sequence). The sample was blood, either unsorted or a sorted T cell fraction (not recorded which). The chain joins TRBV20-1 to TRBJ2-1; 10 bases map to TRBD2. This receptor was identified in a female donor with ankylosing spondylitis or in good health (not recorded which). DNA for the CDR3: TGCAGTGCTTCCGTAGCGGGAGGATCGGATGAGCAGTTCTTC. Translated, it gives CSASVAGGSDEQFF.